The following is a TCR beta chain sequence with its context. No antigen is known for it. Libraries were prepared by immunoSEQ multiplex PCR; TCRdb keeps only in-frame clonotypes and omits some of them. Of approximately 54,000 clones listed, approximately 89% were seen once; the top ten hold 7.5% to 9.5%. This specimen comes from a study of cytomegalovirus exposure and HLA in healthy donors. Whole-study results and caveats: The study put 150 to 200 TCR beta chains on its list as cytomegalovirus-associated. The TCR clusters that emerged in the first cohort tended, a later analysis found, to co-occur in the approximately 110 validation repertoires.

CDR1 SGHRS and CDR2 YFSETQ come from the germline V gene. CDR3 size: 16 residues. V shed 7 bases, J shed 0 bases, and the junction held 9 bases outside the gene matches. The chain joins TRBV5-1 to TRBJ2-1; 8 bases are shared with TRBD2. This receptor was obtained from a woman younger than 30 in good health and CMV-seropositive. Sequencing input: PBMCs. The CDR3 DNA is TGCGCCAGCGATATAGCGGGGTCGAGCTCCTACAATGAGCAGTTCTTC. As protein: CASDIAGSSSYNEQFF.